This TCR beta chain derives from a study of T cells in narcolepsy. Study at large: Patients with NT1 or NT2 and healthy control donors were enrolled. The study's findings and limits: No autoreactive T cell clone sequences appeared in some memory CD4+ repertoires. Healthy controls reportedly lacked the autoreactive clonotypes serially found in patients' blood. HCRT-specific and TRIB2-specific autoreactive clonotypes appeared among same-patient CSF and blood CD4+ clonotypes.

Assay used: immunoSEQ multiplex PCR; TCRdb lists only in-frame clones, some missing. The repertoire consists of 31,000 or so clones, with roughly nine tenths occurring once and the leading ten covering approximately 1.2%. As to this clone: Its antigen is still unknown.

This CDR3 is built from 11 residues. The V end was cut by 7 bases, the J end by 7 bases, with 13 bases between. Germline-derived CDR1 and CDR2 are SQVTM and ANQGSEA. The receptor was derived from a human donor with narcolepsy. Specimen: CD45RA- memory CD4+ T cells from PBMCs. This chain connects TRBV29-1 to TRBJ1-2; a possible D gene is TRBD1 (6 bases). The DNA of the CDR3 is TGCAGCGCCACAGGGCTCTCTGGCTACACCTTC. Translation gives CSATGLSGYTF.